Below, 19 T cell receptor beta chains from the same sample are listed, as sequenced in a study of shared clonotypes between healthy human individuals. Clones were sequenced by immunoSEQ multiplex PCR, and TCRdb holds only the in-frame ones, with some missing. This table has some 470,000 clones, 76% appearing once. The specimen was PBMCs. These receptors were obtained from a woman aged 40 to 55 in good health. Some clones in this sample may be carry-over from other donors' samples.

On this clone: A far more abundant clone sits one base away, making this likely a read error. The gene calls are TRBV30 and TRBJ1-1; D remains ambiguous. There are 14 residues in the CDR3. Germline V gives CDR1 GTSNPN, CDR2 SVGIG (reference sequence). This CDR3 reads CAWSVRGINTETFF. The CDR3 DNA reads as TGTGCCTGGAGTGTGAGAGGGATAAACACTGAAACTTTCTTT.

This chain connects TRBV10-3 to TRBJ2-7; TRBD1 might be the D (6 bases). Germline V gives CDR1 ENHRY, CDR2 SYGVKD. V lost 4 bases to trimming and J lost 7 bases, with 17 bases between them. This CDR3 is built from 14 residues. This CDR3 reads CAISGRGPSGEQYF. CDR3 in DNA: TGTGCCATCAGTGGCAGGGGCCCCTCGGGTGAGCAGTACTTC.

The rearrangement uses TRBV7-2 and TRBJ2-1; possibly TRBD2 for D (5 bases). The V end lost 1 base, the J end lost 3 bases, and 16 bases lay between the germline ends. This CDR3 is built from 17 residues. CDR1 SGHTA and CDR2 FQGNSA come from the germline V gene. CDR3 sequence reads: CASSLVRDPLIYNEQFF. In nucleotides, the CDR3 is TGTGCCAGCAGCTTAGTGAGGGATCCTCTGATCTACAATGAGCAGTTCTTC.

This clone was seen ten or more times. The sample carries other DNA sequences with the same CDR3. The chain's CDR3 is CASNDAWREGNEQFF. The CDR3 DNA reads TGTGCCAGCAACGATGCTTGGCGGGAGGGGAATGAGCAGTTCTTC. The chain uses TRBV27 and TRBJ2-1; the match to TRBD2 covers 9 bases. With V trimmed by 7 bases and J by 7 bases, 11 bases remained unmatched. Germline lookup yields CDR1 MNHEY and CDR2 SMNVEV (reference sequence). The CDR3 extends over 15 amino acids.

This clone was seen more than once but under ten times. CDR3 coding DNA: TGTGCCAGCAGTACCGGACAGGGGGCCCACACTGAAGCTTTCTTT. The encoded protein is CASSTGQGAHTEAFF. The chain recombines TRBV11-1 with TRBJ1-1; 11 nucleotides match TRBD1. The V gene end was trimmed by 6 bases and the J gene end by 3 bases; junction bases not matched to a gene: 6. CDR1 and CDR2 from the germline V gene are SGHAT and FQDESV (reference sequence). The CDR3 is 15 amino acids. The full variable domain, its missing parts supplied by reference TRBV11-1 and TRBJ1-1, is EAEVAQSPRYKITEKSQAVAFWCDPISGHATLYWYRQILGQGPELLVQFQDESVVDDSQLPKDRFSAERLKGVDSTLKIQPAELGDSAMYLCASSTGQGAHTEAFFGQGTRLTVV.

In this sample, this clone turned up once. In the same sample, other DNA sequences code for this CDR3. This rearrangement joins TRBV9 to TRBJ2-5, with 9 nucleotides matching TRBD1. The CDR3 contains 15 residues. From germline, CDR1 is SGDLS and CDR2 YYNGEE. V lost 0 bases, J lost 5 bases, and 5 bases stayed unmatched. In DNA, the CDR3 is TGTGCCAGCAGCGTAGGTCGGACAGGGGTTGAGACCCAGTACTTC. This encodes CASSVGRTGVETQYF. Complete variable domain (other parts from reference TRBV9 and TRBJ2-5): DSGVTQTPKHLITATGQRVTLRCSPRSGDLSVYWYQQSLDQGLQFLIQYYNGEERAKGNILERFSAQQFPDLHSELNLSSLELGDSALYFCASSVGRTGVETQYFGPGTRLLVL.

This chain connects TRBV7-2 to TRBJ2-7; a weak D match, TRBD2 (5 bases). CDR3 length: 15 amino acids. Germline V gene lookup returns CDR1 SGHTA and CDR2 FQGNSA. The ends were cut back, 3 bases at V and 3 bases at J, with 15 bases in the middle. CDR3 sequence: CASSLSAGVGYEQYF. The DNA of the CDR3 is TGTGCCAGCAGCTTGTCCGCCGGGGTGGGCTACGAGCAGTACTTC.

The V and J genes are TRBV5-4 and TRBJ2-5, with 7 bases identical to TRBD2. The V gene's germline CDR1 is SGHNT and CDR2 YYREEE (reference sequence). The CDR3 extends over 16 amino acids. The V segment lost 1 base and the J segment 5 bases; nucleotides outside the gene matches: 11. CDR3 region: CASSLIGGGPGETQYF. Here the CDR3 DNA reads TGTGCCAGCAGCTTGATTGGGGGAGGGCCAGGGGAGACCCAGTACTTC. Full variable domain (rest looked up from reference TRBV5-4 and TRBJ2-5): ETGVTQSPTHLIKTRGQQVTLRCSSQSGHNTVSWYQQALGQGPQFIFQYYREEENGRGNFPPRFSGLQFPNYSSELNVNALELDDSALYLCASSLIGGGPGETQYFGPGTRLLVL.

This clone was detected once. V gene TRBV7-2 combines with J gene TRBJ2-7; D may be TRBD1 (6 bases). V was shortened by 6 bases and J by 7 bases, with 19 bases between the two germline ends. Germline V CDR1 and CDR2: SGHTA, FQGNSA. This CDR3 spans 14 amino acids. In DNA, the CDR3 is TGTGCCAGCAGGACAACAGGGTACCTACGAGAGCAGTACTTC. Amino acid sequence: CASRTTGYLREQYF.

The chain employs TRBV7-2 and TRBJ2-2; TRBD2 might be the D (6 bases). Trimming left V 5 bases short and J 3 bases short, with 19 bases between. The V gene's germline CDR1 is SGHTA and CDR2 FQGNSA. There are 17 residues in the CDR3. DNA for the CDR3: TGTGCCAGCAGCCCCGGCCCCGGGACTCCGGACACCGGGGAGCTGTTTTTT. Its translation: CASSPGPGTPDTGELFF.

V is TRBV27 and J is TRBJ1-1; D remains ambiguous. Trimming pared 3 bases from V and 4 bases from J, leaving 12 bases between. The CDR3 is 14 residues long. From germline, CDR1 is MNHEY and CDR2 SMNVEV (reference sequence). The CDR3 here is CASSFTGLGTEAFF. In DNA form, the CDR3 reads TGTGCCAGCAGTTTTACTGGGTTGGGCACTGAAGCTTTCTTT.

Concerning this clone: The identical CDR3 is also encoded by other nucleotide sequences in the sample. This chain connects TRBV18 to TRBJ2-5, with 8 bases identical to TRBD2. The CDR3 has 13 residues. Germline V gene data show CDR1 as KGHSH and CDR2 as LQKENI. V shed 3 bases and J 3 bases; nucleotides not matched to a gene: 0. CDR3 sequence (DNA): TGTGCCAGCTCACCGGGACTAGAAGAGACCCAGTACTTC. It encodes CASSPGLEETQYF.

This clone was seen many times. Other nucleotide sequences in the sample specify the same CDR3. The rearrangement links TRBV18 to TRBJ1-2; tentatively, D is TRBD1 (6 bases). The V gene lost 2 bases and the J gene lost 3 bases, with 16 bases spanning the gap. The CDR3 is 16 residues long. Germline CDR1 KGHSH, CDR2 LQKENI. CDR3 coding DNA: TGTGCCAGCTCACCAAATAAAGACAGGCGTTACTATGGCTACACCTTC. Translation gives CASSPNKDRRYYGYTF.

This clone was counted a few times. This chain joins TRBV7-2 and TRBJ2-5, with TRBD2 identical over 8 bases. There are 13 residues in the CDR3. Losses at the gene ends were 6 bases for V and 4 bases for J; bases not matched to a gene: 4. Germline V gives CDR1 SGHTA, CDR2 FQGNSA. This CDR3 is CASSTAGVETQYF. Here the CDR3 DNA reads TGTGCCAGCAGTACAGCGGGAGTAGAGACCCAGTACTTC.

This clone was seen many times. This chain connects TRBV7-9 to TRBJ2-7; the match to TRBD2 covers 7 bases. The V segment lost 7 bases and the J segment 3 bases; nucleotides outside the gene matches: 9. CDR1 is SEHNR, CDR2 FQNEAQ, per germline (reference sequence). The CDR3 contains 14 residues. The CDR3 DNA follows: TGTGCCAGCACCGGAGGTGGGAGGGTCTACGAGCAGTACTTC. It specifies CASTGGGRVYEQYF.

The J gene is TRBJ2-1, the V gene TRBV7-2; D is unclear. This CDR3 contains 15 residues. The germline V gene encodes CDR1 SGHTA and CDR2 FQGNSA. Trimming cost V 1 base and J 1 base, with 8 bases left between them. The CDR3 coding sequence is TGTGCCAGCAGCTTAGGGATCCTATCCTACAATGAGCAGTTCTTC. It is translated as CASSLGILSYNEQFF.

CDR3 sequence: CASSPNWDSYNEQFF. CDR3 in DNA: TGTGCCAGCAGCCCAAACTGGGACTCCTACAATGAGCAGTTCTTC. This chain connects TRBV7-9 to TRBJ2-1, with unresolved D. CDR3 length: 15 amino acids. Trimming removed 5 bases at V and 0 bases at J, with 11 bases between. The germline V gene has CDR1 SEHNR and CDR2 FQNEAQ (reference sequence).

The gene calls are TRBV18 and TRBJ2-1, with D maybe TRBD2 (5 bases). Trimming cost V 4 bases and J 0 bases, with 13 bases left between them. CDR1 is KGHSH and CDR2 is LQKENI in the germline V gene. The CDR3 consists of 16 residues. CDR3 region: CASSRDSTSSYNEQFF. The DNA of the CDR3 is TGTGCCAGCTCACGCGACTCCACTAGCTCCTACAATGAGCAGTTCTTC. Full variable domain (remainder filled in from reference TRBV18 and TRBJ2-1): NAGVMQNPRHLVRRRGQEARLRCSPMKGHSHVYWYRQLPEEGLKFMVYLQKENIIDESGMPKERFSAEFPKEGPSILRIQQVVRGDSAAYFCASSRDSTSSYNEQFFGPGTRLTVL.

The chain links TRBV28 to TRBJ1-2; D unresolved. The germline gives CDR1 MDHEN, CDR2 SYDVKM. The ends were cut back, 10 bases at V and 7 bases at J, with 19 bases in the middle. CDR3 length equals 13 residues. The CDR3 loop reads CANNAPGTSGYTF. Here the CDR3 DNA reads TGTGCCAACAACGCACCCGGCACGAGTGGCTACACCTTC.